One sample yielded the 16 T cell receptor beta chains listed below, sequenced in a study of T cell responses to AZD1222 COVID-19 vaccine. Sequenced by immunoSEQ multiplex PCR; TCRdb stores in-frame clones only, minus some. The table has 110,000 or so clones, roughly 90% seen once. Sequences were derived from peripheral blood, sampled on day 0 of MenACWY control vaccination. Receptor source: an adult in good health.

The chain is built from TRBV19 and TRBJ2-1; 13 nucleotides agree with TRBD2. CDR1 is LNHDA, CDR2 SQIVND, per germline (reference sequence). CDR3 length: 15 amino acids. J gave up 7 bases and V 3 bases, and 3 bases lay outside the gene matches. CDR3 sequence: CASSITSGGANEQFF. CDR3 in DNA: TGTGCCAGTAGTATCACTAGCGGGGGGGCTAATGAGCAGTTCTTC. Complete variable domain (other parts from reference TRBV19 and TRBJ2-1): DGGITQSPKYLFRKEGQNVTLSCEQNLNHDAMYWYRQDPGQGLRLIYYSQIVNDFQKGDIAEGYSVSREKKESFPLTVTSAQKNPTAFYLCASSITSGGANEQFFGPGTRLTVL.

This clone has just one count. The gene calls are TRBV5-5 and TRBJ2-7; tentatively, D is TRBD1 (6 bases). This CDR3 has 14 residues. Germline V gene sequence: CDR1 SGHKS, CDR2 YYEKEE (reference sequence). The germline V and J ends were trimmed by 1 base and 5 bases, with 13 bases remaining between them. The CDR3 sequence: CASSLYQGSHEQYF. The CDR3 nucleotides read TGTGCCAGCAGCTTGTATCAGGGGTCTCACGAGCAGTACTTC. The full variable domain, rest sourced from reference TRBV5-5 and TRBJ2-7, is DAGVTQSPTHLIKTRGQQVTLRCSPISGHKSVSWYQQVLGQGPQFIFQYYEKEERGRGNFPDRFSARQFPNYSSELNVNALLLGDSALYLCASSLYQGSHEQYFGPGTRLTVT.

This clone was recorded a few times. V gene TRBV12-5 combines with J gene TRBJ1-1, with D uncertain. V was trimmed by 6 bases and J by 0 bases, leaving 8 bases between them. The germline CDR1 and CDR2 sequences are LGHNT and FRNRAP. This CDR3 comprises 13 residues. The CDR3 spells CASGWGVNTEAFF. Written as DNA, the CDR3 is TGTGCTAGTGGCTGGGGAGTGAACACTGAAGCTTTCTTT.

V gene TRBV19 combines with J gene TRBJ2-1, with TRBD2 matching over 12 bases. Germline V gene lookup returns CDR1 LNHDA and CDR2 SQIVND (reference sequence). J gave up 7 bases and V 0 bases, and 7 bases lay outside the gene matches. This CDR3 has 17 residues. This chain's CDR3 is CASSIDSGLAGRNEQFF. The CDR3 DNA reads TGTGCCAGTAGTATAGATTCCGGACTAGCGGGGAGAAATGAGCAGTTCTTC.

The chain couples TRBV12-5 to TRBJ1-4; tentative D call: TRBD1 (5 bases). The V end lost 9 bases, the J end lost 0 bases, and 11 bases lay between the germline ends. The CDR3 contains 14 residues. In germline, CDR1 is LGHNT, CDR2 FRNRAP. This CDR3 is CASAQGTTNEKLFF. The CDR3 coding sequence is TGTGCTAGCGCTCAGGGAACAACTAATGAAAAACTGTTTTTT.

For the CDR3, the DNA is TGTGCCAGCAGCCAAGAAGGTAGCGGGGGGGGCGGCGCGCAGTATTTT. This codes for CASSQEGSGGGGAQYF. The chain recombines TRBV3-1 (or the pseudogene TRBV3-2) with TRBJ2-3, with 11 bases identical to TRBD2. The V gene's germline CDR1 is LGHDT and CDR2 YNNKEL (reference sequence). With V trimmed by 0 bases and J by 10 bases, 9 bases remained unmatched. This CDR3 comprises 16 residues.

The rearrangement joins TRBV24-1 to TRBJ1-2; D not resolved. CDR1 and CDR2 (germline): KGHDR, SFDVKD. The CDR3 is 14 residues long. Trimming took 3 bases from V and 8 from J, leaving 15 bases between them. The CDR3 DNA sequence: TGTGCCACCAGTGATCGGGCCCACCACCAGGGCTACACCTTC. It is translated as CATSDRAHHQGYTF.

The CDR3 here is CASSPFRGEVTDTQYF. Written as DNA, the CDR3 is TGTGCCAGCAGTCCATTTCGGGGGGAGGTAACCGATACGCAGTATTTT. This rearrangement joins TRBV7-3 to TRBJ2-3, with 7 bases matching TRBD2. Germline-derived CDR1 and CDR2 are SGHTA and FQGTGA. This CDR3 comprises 16 residues. J lost 6 bases, V lost 6 bases, and 15 bases had no gene match.

The chain links TRBV14 to TRBJ1-6; D remains ambiguous. The germline V and J ends were trimmed by 2 bases and 0 bases, with 14 bases remaining between them. Germline V CDR1 and CDR2: SGHDN, FVKESK. The CDR3 has 18 amino acids. CDR3 DNA: TGTGCCAGCAGCCAATTACCTCCCAACCTCTCCTATAATTCACCCCTCCACTTT. Amino acids: CASSQLPPNLSYNSPLHF. Complete variable domain (other parts from reference TRBV14 and TRBJ1-6): EAGVTQFPSHSVIEKGQTVTLRCDPISGHDNLYWYRRVMGKEIKFLLHFVKESKQDESGMPNNRFLAERTGGTYSTLKVQPAELEDSGVYFCASSQLPPNLSYNSPLHFGNGTRLTVT.

The chain links TRBV21-1 to TRBJ2-4; the listed D gene, TRBD2, was not tested against the DNA. TRBV21-1 is marked as a pseudogene. The CDR3 loop spans 17 amino acids. The CDR3 DNA reads as TGTGCCAGCAGCAAAGCGCTTTCAAAGCTAGCCAAAAACATTCAGTACTTC. This sequence encodes CASSKALSKLAKNIQYF.

V is TRBV19 and J is TRBJ1-1; D is undetermined. Trimming took off 3 bases at V and 4 bases at J, with 12 bases between the two ends. In germline, CDR1 is LNHDA, CDR2 SQIVND (reference sequence). The CDR3 spans 14 residues. DNA of the CDR3: TGTGCCAGTAGTATGTCCGCGGAGGGCACTGAAGCTTTCTTT. It codes for CASSMSAEGTEAFF.

The genes are TRBV21-1 and TRBJ2-1. TRBV21-1 is termed a pseudogene. This CDR3 has 15 amino acids. For the CDR3, the DNA is TGTGCCAGCAGCATACCGGAGGGGGGACACAATGAGCAGTTCTTC. Protein sequence: CASSIPEGGHNEQFF.

V and J are TRBV5-6 and TRBJ2-3; 7 nucleotides agree with TRBD2. Germline V gene lookup returns CDR1 SGHDT and CDR2 YYEEEE. V lost 3 bases, J lost 0 bases, and 7 bases stayed unmatched. The CDR3 is 16 residues long. DNA for the CDR3: TGTGCCAGCAGCTACCTGCGGGGGTTTAGCACAGATACGCAGTATTTT. As protein: CASSYLRGFSTDTQYF.

V usage is TRBV7-3 and J usage is TRBJ1-1; D is perhaps TRBD1 (6 bases). Trimming took 4 bases from V and 5 from J, leaving 14 bases between them. In germline, CDR1 is SGHTA, CDR2 FQGTGA. CDR3 length: 14 residues. The CDR3, as DNA: TGTGCCAGCAGCTCCCAGGGGAGGAGGACTGAAGCTTTCTTT. It translates to CASSSQGRRTEAFF.

This clone was picked up a small number of times. This chain connects TRBV27 to TRBJ1-1, with D tentatively TRBD1 (5 bases). Germline CDR1 MNHEY, CDR2 SMNVEV (reference sequence). The CDR3 has 15 residues. V was cut by 6 bases and J by 2 bases, with 16 bases left in between. The CDR3 sequence: CASSPTPTVNTEAFF. The CDR3 region has the DNA TGTGCCAGCAGCCCCACTCCGACAGTTAACACTGAAGCTTTCTTT.

The chain uses TRBV2 and TRBJ2-1, with unresolved D. Germline V lookup: CDR1 SNHLY, CDR2 FYNNEI. V lost 3 bases to trimming and J lost 4 bases, with 1 base between them. The CDR3 sequence is 11 residues long. This chain's CDR3 is CASSEYNEQFF. In DNA, the CDR3 is TGTGCCAGCAGTGAGTACAATGAGCAGTTCTTC.